Each of the 13 T cell receptor beta chains below was sequenced from the same sample in a study of OX40 agonist ivuxolimab in advanced cancers. Libraries were prepared through the immunoSEQ multiplex PCR assay. TCRdb limited this immuneACCESS table to in-frame rearrangements with V and J called. A share of clones is missing; checked studies link under half to unresolved V genes, and the rest is unexplained. The sample table records some 60,000 clones; approximately 93% of these occur just once. The top ten constitute around 19% of the sample. The material sequenced was CD4+ or CD8+ T cells sorted from blood, taken in a trial of the OX40 agonist ivuxolimab. These receptors all stem from an adult with an advanced solid tumor such as melanoma, head and neck, liver or kidney cancer.

The chain's CDR3 is CASSLEGGVPNYEQYF. CDR3 bases: TGTGCCAGCAGTTTAGAAGGGGGAGTCCCAAACTACGAGCAGTACTTC. The chain is built from TRBV27 and TRBJ2-7; weak D call: TRBD1 (6 bases). Trimming left V 2 bases short and J 3 bases short, with 17 bases between. The CDR3 loop spans 16 amino acids. Germline V gene sequence: CDR1 MNHEY, CDR2 SMNVEV (reference sequence).

This chain links TRBV27 with TRBJ1-1, with no clear D. Germline V CDR1 and CDR2: MNHEY, SMNVEV (reference sequence). Deletions cut 0 bases from V and 2 bases from J, with 10 bases between. This CDR3 has 15 amino acids. The chain's CDR3 is CASSLSNSFNTEAFF. In nucleotides, the CDR3 is TGTGCCAGCAGTTTATCGAACAGTTTTAACACTGAAGCTTTCTTT.

The chain carries TRBV11-2 and TRBJ1-2; 7 nucleotides align to TRBD1. V gave up 7 bases and J gave up 7 bases; unmatched junction bases: 9. Germline CDR1 and CDR2: SGHAT and FQNNGV. The CDR3 runs 13 residues. CDR3 region: CASNRQGSAGYTF. In nucleotides, the CDR3 is TGTGCCAGCAACAGACAGGGTTCGGCTGGCTACACCTTC. The full variable domain, its missing parts supplied by reference TRBV11-2 and TRBJ1-2, is EAGVAQSPRYKIIEKRQSVAFWCNPISGHATLYWYQQILGQGPKLLIQFQNNGVVDDSQLPKDRFSAERLKGVDSTLKIQPAKLEDSAVYLCASNRQGSAGYTFGSGTRLTVV.

The V gene is TRBV6-5, the J gene TRBJ1-2; the D gene is possibly TRBD1 (5 bases). The germline V and J ends were trimmed by 0 bases and 2 bases, with 10 bases remaining between them. The length of the CDR3 is 15 residues. Looked up from germline, CDR1 is MNHEY and CDR2 is SVGAGI. The CDR3 sequence: CASSYSPGRNYGYTF. The CDR3 DNA is TGTGCCAGCAGTTACTCGCCAGGGAGAAACTATGGCTACACCTTC.

This clone has only a few counts. The same CDR3 also results from other DNA sequences found in this sample. As DNA, the CDR3 is TGTGCCAGTAGTATAGGGCTGACTGAAGCTTTCTTT. It encodes CASSIGLTEAFF. V is TRBV19 and J is TRBJ1-1; D is undetermined. With 1 base removed from V and 5 bases from J, the gap between germline ends came to 5 bases. The germline CDR1 and CDR2 sequences are LNHDA and SQIVND (reference sequence). The CDR3 consists of 12 residues.

This chain joins TRBV2 and TRBJ1-2; TRBD1 matches 8 bases. Germline V lookup: CDR1 SNHLY, CDR2 FYNNEI. The CDR3 spans 12 residues. Germline trimming cut 8 bases from V and 8 bases from J; bases unmatched to any gene: 7. In DNA, the CDR3 is TGTGCCAGCCAGCAGGGGGCTGAGGGCTACACCTTC. Amino acid sequence: CASQQGAEGYTF.

The chain recombines TRBV7-6 with TRBJ2-7; D is perhaps TRBD1 or TRBD2 (5 bases each). The germline V gene encodes CDR1 SGHVS and CDR2 FNYEAQ. The V end was cut by 0 bases, the J end by 3 bases, with 9 bases between. The CDR3 is 14 amino acids. The CDR3: CASSLAGEYYEQYF. DNA for the CDR3: TGTGCCAGCAGCTTAGCGGGGGAGTACTACGAGCAGTACTTC.

The rearrangement joins TRBV28 to TRBJ1-6; D not resolved. The CDR3 sequence is 15 residues long. Between the trimmed V and J ends, which lost 4 bases and 0 bases, there was a span of 7 bases. Germline CDR1 MDHEN, CDR2 SYDVKM. CDR3 coding DNA: TGTGCCAGCAGTTCGTATAGCTCCTATAATTCACCCCTCCACTTT. Protein product: CASSSYSSYNSPLHF.

This chain joins TRBV27 and TRBJ1-1; 7 bases agree with TRBD1. Germline assignment: CDR1 MNHEY and CDR2 SMNVEV (reference sequence). This CDR3 spans 15 amino acids. V shed 5 bases and J 2 bases; nucleotides not matched to a gene: 8. The CDR3 is CASSRTGTVNTEAFF. CDR3 nucleotide sequence: TGTGCCAGCAGTCGGACGGGGACAGTTAACACTGAAGCTTTCTTT.

V and J are TRBV7-8 and TRBJ2-7; 9 positions match TRBD2. Germline-derived CDR1 and CDR2 are SGHVS and FQNEAQ. Trimming took 1 base from V and 0 from J; bases not matched to a gene: 4. CDR3 length: 16 residues. The CDR3 sequence: CASSLDLAGISYEQYF. Here the CDR3 DNA reads TGTGCCAGCAGCTTAGACCTAGCGGGGATCTCCTACGAGCAGTACTTC. Full variable domain (remainder filled in from reference TRBV7-8 and TRBJ2-7): GAGVSQSPRYKVAKRGQDVALRCDPISGHVSLFWYQQALGQGPEFLTYFQNEAQLDKSGLPSDRFFAERPEGSVSTLKIQRTQQEDSAVYLCASSLDLAGISYEQYFGPGTRLTVT.

The J gene is TRBJ2-5, the V gene TRBV5-1; 8 bases agree with TRBD1. The assigned J gene may be wrong: the sequence end matches TRBJ2-7 better. This CDR3 has 14 amino acids. Germline loops: CDR1 SGHRS, CDR2 YFSETQ. The CDR3 DNA reads as TGCGCCAGCAGCCCCATCGCAGGGGGCGGCGAGCAGTACTTC. Translation gives CASSPIAGGGEQYF.

V usage is TRBV27 and J usage is TRBJ1-2; perhaps TRBD1 as D (5 bases). This CDR3 is built from 16 residues. Germline V gene data show CDR1 as MNHEY and CDR2 as SMNVEV (reference sequence). The V and J ends lost 5 bases and 6 bases respectively, with 22 bases between them. CDR3 sequence: CASSLQAGAPYHGYTF. The CDR3 coding sequence is TGTGCCAGCAGTCTCCAGGCCGGGGCGCCTTATCATGGCTACACCTTC.

The CDR3 protein is CASSLSGTTSYGYTF. CDR3 coding DNA: TGTGCCAGCAGTTTATCGGGGACAACGAGTTATGGCTACACCTTC. The chain links TRBV27 to TRBJ1-2; possible D gene TRBD1, 6 bases. In germline, CDR1 is MNHEY, CDR2 SMNVEV (reference sequence). This CDR3 spans 15 amino acids. Trimming removed 0 bases at V and 5 bases at J, with 13 bases between.